The present T cell receptor (beta chain) was sequenced within a study of CD8 T cell repertoires and HIV-1 epitope variants. Study context: Controls were a CMV, EBV and flu peptide pool, Ebola AY9 negative control, and no-peptide well.

Points on this clone: The antigen is unknown.

Profiled with immunoSEQ multiplex PCR; TCRdb holds only in-frame clones, not every one. The table lists some 5,000 clones, about 66% of them singletons, with less than 50% in the top ten. Germline CDR1 and CDR2: SEHNR and FQNEAQ (reference sequence). The CDR3 is 14 amino acids. The V gene end was trimmed by 5 bases and the J gene end by 8 bases; junction bases not matched to a gene: 6. The V call is TRBV7-9, the J call TRBJ1-1; 12 positions match TRBD1. The material sequenced was cultured CD8+ T cells derived from PBMCs. The clonotype was recovered from a male donor with HIV. As DNA, the CDR3 is TGTGCCAGCAGCAGGGACAGGGGGCGAGTGGAAGCTTTCTTT. Translating it yields CASSRDRGRVEAFF.